The next 30 T cell receptor beta chains were all read from a single sample in a study of shared clonotypes between healthy human individuals. CD8 cells classed as naive were CD45RO-negative and positively selected for CCR7, excluding terminally differentiated effector memory CD45RA+ cells. The assay was immunoSEQ multiplex PCR, and TCRdb's table has in-frame clones only and misses some. The sample carries around 2.1 million clones, about 93% recorded once. The material sequenced was naive CD8+ T cells from PBMCs. All receptors come from a man aged 18 to 30 in good health. Some clones in this sample may be carry-over from other donors' samples.

The rearrangement uses TRBV6-1 and TRBJ1-2; D is undetermined. CDR3 length: 11 residues. Deletions cut 1 base from V and 13 bases from J, with 10 bases between. The germline CDR1 and CDR2 sequences are MNHNS and SASEGT. The CDR3 loop is CASSEGVTSTF. The DNA of the CDR3 is TGTGCCAGCAGTGAAGGGGTCACCTCCACCTTC.

The CDR3 spells CASRGDSYTDTQYF. CDR3 DNA sequence: TGTGCCAGCAGGGGGGACTCCTACACAGATACGCAGTATTTT. The chain carries TRBV6-1 and TRBJ2-3; weak D call: TRBD2 (6 bases). CDR3 size: 14 residues. Deletions cut 6 bases from V and 2 bases from J, with 12 bases between. The germline gives CDR1 MNHNS, CDR2 SASEGT.

V is TRBV5-6 and J is TRBJ1-1; D ambiguous. V gave up 0 bases and J gave up 4 bases, with 10 bases separating them. CDR1 is SGHDT, CDR2 YYEEEE, per germline. The CDR3 loop spans 14 amino acids. The CDR3 nucleotides are TGTGCCAGCAGCTTGGGTGGGATTCGCACTGAAGCTTTCTTT. Translating it yields CASSLGGIRTEAFF.

V and J are TRBV19 and TRBJ1-5, with D possibly TRBD1 on 5 matching bases. CDR3 length equals 14 residues. V gave up 6 bases and J gave up 2 bases, with 11 bases separating them. CDR1 is LNHDA and CDR2 is SQIVND in the germline V gene (reference sequence). CDR3 coding DNA: TGTGCCAGTAGGACGGTGGGGCGCAATCAGCCCCAGCATTTT. Its translation is CASRTVGRNQPQHF.

Comments on this clone: Other DNA sequences in this sample translate to the same CDR3. The rearrangement links TRBV6-5 to TRBJ2-1; no clear D. Germline lookup yields CDR1 MNHEY and CDR2 SVGAGI. Between the trimmed V and J ends, which lost 5 bases and 0 bases, there was a span of 5 bases. CDR3 length equals 13 residues. For the CDR3, the DNA is TGTGCCAGCAGTCGGTCCTCCTACAATGAGCAGTTCTTC. Amino acids: CASSRSSYNEQFF.

J is TRBJ2-1 and V is TRBV27; TRBD2 matches 11 bases. Unmatched junction bases numbered 14, after V lost 6 bases and J lost 10 bases. The CDR3 is 16 residues long. Germline V gene data show CDR1 as MNHEY and CDR2 as SMNVEV (reference sequence). The CDR3 DNA reads as TGTGCCAGCAGCCCACCGGGACTAGCGGTAGGGGGGGAGCAGTTCTTC. This gives the protein CASSPPGLAVGGEQFF.

V and J are TRBV7-3 and TRBJ2-1, with D tentatively TRBD2 (5 bases). V dropped 1 base and J dropped 3 bases, with 13 bases sitting between them. Per the germline V gene, CDR1 is SGHTA and CDR2 is FQGTGA. The CDR3 length is 16 residues. The CDR3 coding sequence is TGTGCCAGCAGCTTAAACCCCTCCGGACTCTACAATGAGCAGTTCTTC. Translating it yields CASSLNPSGLYNEQFF.

The gene calls are TRBV5-4 and TRBJ2-7, with TRBD1 identical over 7 bases. V was clipped by 4 bases and J by 0 bases; unmatched bases: 7. This CDR3 spans 15 amino acids. The germline V gene has CDR1 SGHNT and CDR2 YYREEE (reference sequence). This chain's CDR3 is CASSRGQTSSYEQYF. The CDR3 bases are TGTGCCAGCAGCCGGGGACAGACCAGCTCCTACGAGCAGTACTTC. Full variable domain (missing parts from reference TRBV5-4 and TRBJ2-7): ETGVTQSPTHLIKTRGQQVTLRCSSQSGHNTVSWYQQALGQGPQFIFQYYREEENGRGNFPPRFSGLQFPNYSSELNVNALELDDSALYLCASSRGQTSSYEQYFGPGTRLTVT.

V is TRBV6-6 and J is TRBJ1-2; 7 nucleotides agree with TRBD1. The CDR3 runs 13 residues. The V and J ends lost 4 bases and 4 bases, in that order; junction bases with no gene match: 3. Germline CDR1 reads MNHNY; CDR2 reads SVGAGI (reference sequence). CDR3 bases: TGTGCCAGCAGTTTGGGACAGCTCTATGGCTACACCTTC. Amino acid sequence: CASSLGQLYGYTF.

The chain combines TRBV4-1 with TRBJ2-3, with 7 bases fitting TRBD1. V shed 1 base and J 8 bases; nucleotides not matched to a gene: 12. In germline, CDR1 is MGHRA, CDR2 YSYEKL. The CDR3 has 16 amino acids. This chain's CDR3 is CASSQVVTGLFGTQYF. CDR3 in DNA: TGCGCCAGCAGCCAAGTCGTGACAGGGCTGTTTGGTACGCAGTATTTT.

The chain uses TRBV6-5 and TRBJ2-5; D is unclear. The J call is uncertain, as TRBJ2-7 better fits the DNA end. Germline CDR1 reads MNHEY; CDR2 reads SVGAGI. The CDR3 has 13 residues. The CDR3: CASSYLEGYEQYF. The CDR3 nucleotides are TGTGCCAGCAGTTACCTGGAAGGCTACGAGCAGTACTTC.

V and J are TRBV4-2 and TRBJ2-7; tentatively, D is TRBD1 (6 bases). CDR3 length: 15 residues. Per germline, CDR1 LGHNA and CDR2 YNFKEQ. The germline V and J ends were trimmed by 1 base and 3 bases, with 13 bases remaining between them. The CDR3 loop reads CASSQVGAGYYEQYF. The CDR3 DNA is TGTGCCAGCAGCCAAGTGGGGGCAGGCTACTACGAGCAGTACTTC.

V and J are TRBV27 and TRBJ2-2; a possible D gene is TRBD2 (6 bases). The V end was cut by 6 bases, the J end by 5 bases, with 22 bases between. From germline, CDR1 is MNHEY and CDR2 SMNVEV (reference sequence). The CDR3 is 17 residues long. The CDR3 is CASSISLGRLLTGELFF. CDR3 nucleotide sequence: TGTGCCAGCAGCATTTCCCTAGGGAGGCTGTTAACCGGGGAGCTGTTTTTT.

The CDR3 is CASSSGQSEQYF. The CDR3 coding sequence is TGTGCCAGCAGCTCCGGACAGAGCGAGCAGTACTTC. The chain couples TRBV27 to TRBJ2-7, with TRBD1 as a possible D gene (6 bases). There are 12 residues in the CDR3. V lost 6 bases, J lost 6 bases, and 12 bases lay in between. Germline lookup yields CDR1 MNHEY and CDR2 SMNVEV (reference sequence).

This sequence joins TRBV5-4 and TRBJ2-1; 13 nucleotides align to TRBD2. V shed 0 bases and J 12 bases; nucleotides not matched to a gene: 6. Germline loops: CDR1 SGHNT, CDR2 YYREEE (reference sequence). The CDR3 covers 15 residues. The CDR3 loop is CASSLGLAGGRRQFF. As DNA, the CDR3 is TGTGCCAGCAGCTTGGGACTAGCGGGAGGACGTAGGCAGTTCTTC.

The chain uses TRBV29-1 and TRBJ2-1; D not certain. The CDR3 is made up of 10 amino acids. The V gene lost 3 bases and the J gene lost 9 bases, with 6 bases spanning the gap. Germline V lookup: CDR1 SQVTM, CDR2 ANQGSEA. The CDR3 spells CSVDLTEQFF. The CDR3 region has the DNA TGCAGCGTTGATTTGACTGAGCAGTTCTTC.

The V and J genes are TRBV7-9 and TRBJ2-7; 9 bases map to TRBD2. After removal of 4 bases from V and 2 bases from J, the junction contained 6 bases not matched to a gene. The CDR3 runs 15 residues. Germline-derived CDR1 and CDR2 are SEHNR and FQNEAQ (reference sequence). CDR3 nucleotide sequence: TGTGCCAGCAGCTCCGTCCTAGCGGGGACCTACGAGCAGTACTTC. It yields the protein CASSSVLAGTYEQYF.

The V gene is TRBV27, the J gene TRBJ1-5; D not resolved. This CDR3 is built from 12 residues. V was cut by 8 bases and J by 10 bases, with 15 bases left in between. The germline V gene encodes CDR1 MNHEY and CDR2 SMNVEV (reference sequence). The CDR3: CASGFEGIPQHF. For the CDR3, the DNA is TGTGCCAGCGGATTTGAAGGGATCCCCCAGCATTTT.

V and J are TRBV19 and TRBJ1-2; D remains unclear. V lost 6 bases and J lost 4, with 18 bases in between. The CDR3 runs to 15 residues. Germline values: CDR1 LNHDA, CDR2 SQIVND (reference sequence). The CDR3 loop is CASRTKAGIPYGYTF. The DNA of the CDR3 is TGTGCCAGTAGGACTAAGGCGGGAATCCCCTATGGCTACACCTTC.

The chain joins TRBV4-1 to TRBJ2-7; D possibly corresponds to TRBD1 (6 bases). The CDR3 has 16 amino acids. Germline lookup yields CDR1 MGHRA and CDR2 YSYEKL. Deletions cut 4 bases from V and 3 bases from J, with 19 bases between. CDR3 region: CASSPAARTELYEQYF. CDR3 nucleotide sequence: TGCGCCAGCAGCCCGGCCGCTAGGACAGAGCTCTACGAGCAGTACTTC.

The gene calls are TRBV9 and TRBJ2-2, with 11 bases that match TRBD1. The V gene's germline CDR1 is SGDLS and CDR2 YYNGEE. The CDR3 sequence is 17 residues long. V lost 0 bases and J lost 6; bases outside the gene matches: 7. CDR3 sequence reads: CASSVVFGQGAAGELFF. The DNA for the CDR3 is TGTGCCAGCAGCGTAGTTTTTGGACAGGGGGCCGCCGGGGAGCTGTTTTTT.

The J gene is TRBJ2-7, the V gene TRBV27, with 8 bases aligning to TRBD2. The CDR3 totals 16 residues. With V trimmed by 2 bases and J by 7 bases, 13 bases remained unmatched. CDR1 and CDR2 (germline): MNHEY, SMNVEV (reference sequence). In nucleotides, the CDR3 is TGTGCCAGCAGTTTACCTTCCCCGGGAGGGTTGGGGGAGCAGTACTTC. Translation: CASSLPSPGGLGEQYF.

The chain uses TRBV27 and TRBJ2-6; D gene uncertain. The V gene lost 3 bases and the J gene lost 11 bases, with 14 bases spanning the gap. Germline loops: CDR1 MNHEY, CDR2 SMNVEV (reference sequence). There are 14 residues in the CDR3. CDR3 sequence reads: CASSLLPLVDVLTF. The CDR3 DNA is TGTGCCAGCAGTTTGTTGCCGTTGGTGGACGTCCTGACTTTC.

The chain joins TRBV6-5 to TRBJ2-3; no reliable D call. Per the germline V gene, CDR1 is MNHEY and CDR2 is SVGAGI. Trimming took 0 bases from V and 3 from J, leaving 7 bases between them. This CDR3 has 14 amino acids. The CDR3 DNA sequence: TGTGCCAGCAGTTACTCTCAGGAAACAGATACGCAGTATTTT. Translation gives CASSYSQETDTQYF.

The rearrangement uses TRBV2 and TRBJ1-1; a weak D match, TRBD1 (5 bases). Trimming left V 5 bases short and J 1 base short, with 11 bases between. Germline V gene data show CDR1 as SNHLY and CDR2 as FYNNEI. The CDR3 totals 14 residues. The CDR3 reads CASSMVGPNTEAFF. CDR3 in DNA: TGTGCCAGCAGTATGGTGGGACCGAACACTGAAGCTTTCTTT.

This chain uses TRBV7-9 with TRBJ1-1; 8 bases line up with TRBD1. Germline V gene data show CDR1 as SEHNR and CDR2 as FQNEAQ (reference sequence). After removal of 2 bases from V and 6 bases from J, the junction contained 2 bases not matched to a gene. The CDR3 is 13 amino acids. The CDR3: CASSLMTGAEAFF. The CDR3 DNA reads as TGTGCCAGCAGCTTAATGACAGGGGCTGAAGCTTTCTTT. The entire variable domain, with the rest obtained from reference TRBV7-9 and TRBJ1-1, is as follows: DTGVSQNPRHKITKRGQNVTFRCDPISEHNRLYWYRQTLGQGPEFLTYFQNEAQLEKSRLLSDRFSAERPKGSFSTLEIQRTEQGDSAMYLCASSLMTGAEAFFGQGTRLTVV.

The chain employs TRBV7-8 and TRBJ2-7; D unresolved. The V gene's germline CDR1 is SGHVS and CDR2 FQNEAQ. The CDR3 contains 13 residues. V was shortened by 4 bases and J by 2 bases, with 9 bases between the two germline ends. The CDR3 spells CASSSSGTYEQYF. The CDR3, as DNA: TGTGCCAGCAGCTCCTCCGGAACCTACGAGCAGTACTTC.

V and J are TRBV4-3 and TRBJ1-1; no clear D gene. The CDR3 length is 14 residues. Germline CDR1 and CDR2: LGHNA and YSLEER. The V gene lost 0 bases and the J gene lost 6 bases, with 11 bases spanning the gap. CDR3 sequence: CASSQDWGTAEAFF. CDR3 DNA: TGCGCCAGCAGCCAAGATTGGGGTACCGCTGAAGCTTTCTTT.

This rearrangement joins TRBV27 to TRBJ2-7; 8 bases are a match to TRBD2. The CDR3 spans 14 residues. CDR1 and CDR2 (germline): MNHEY, SMNVEV (reference sequence). V gave up 8 bases and J gave up 3 bases; unmatched junction bases: 9. The CDR3 DNA follows: TGTGCCAGCTCTGCGGGGGGTTTCATCTACGAGCAGTACTTC. This codes for CASSAGGFIYEQYF.

This chain connects TRBV11-2 to TRBJ2-7, with D unresolved. The germline CDR1 and CDR2 sequences are SGHAT and FQNNGV. The CDR3 consists of 14 residues. V lost 4 bases, J lost 2 bases, and 12 bases lay in between. CDR3 protein: CASSYGPGAYEQYF. For the CDR3, the DNA is TGTGCCAGCAGCTATGGACCCGGAGCCTACGAGCAGTACTTC.